A single sample gave rise to the 21 T cell receptor beta chains below, sequenced in a study of blood T cell repertoires in COVID-19. Profiled with immunoSEQ multiplex PCR; TCRdb holds only in-frame clones, not every one. The sample gives around 180,000 clones, about 74% of which show up once; less than 3% is in the top ten. Sequenced input: peripheral blood. Receptors were obtained from a woman of 80 years or more with acute or convalescent COVID-19.

The V gene is TRBV7-2, the J gene TRBJ2-3; D call uncertain. Germline V gene data show CDR1 as SGHTA and CDR2 as FQGNSA. Trimming removed 3 bases from V and 0 bases from J, with 10 bases in between. This CDR3 region has 15 residues. CDR3 bases: TGTGCCAGCAGCTTCAGGCCTTCTAGCACAGATACGCAGTATTTT. Translated, it gives CASSFRPSSTDTQYF.

The chain has TRBV19 and TRBJ1-2; TRBD1 might be the D (6 bases). The length of the CDR3 is 14 residues. V was trimmed by 11 bases and J by 4 bases, leaving 20 bases between them. Germline V gene sequence: CDR1 LNHDA, CDR2 SQIVND (reference sequence). The CDR3 bases are TGTGCCCCCAGAGTTAGCGGGGACACCTATGGCTACACCTTC. This encodes CAPRVSGDTYGYTF.

For the CDR3, the DNA is TGTGCCAGCAGTTTAACGGGGGATAGCTCCTACGAGCAGTACTTC. Amino acid sequence: CASSLTGDSSYEQYF. The chain links TRBV27 to TRBJ2-7, with D tentatively TRBD2 (6 bases). With 2 bases removed from V and 0 bases from J, the gap between germline ends came to 11 bases. The CDR3 loop spans 15 amino acids. The germline gives CDR1 MNHEY, CDR2 SMNVEV (reference sequence).

This clone was counted a few times. V and J are TRBV19 and TRBJ1-2; 8 positions agree with TRBD1. The CDR3 covers 16 residues. Germline CDR1 and CDR2: LNHDA and SQIVND (reference sequence). The V gene end was trimmed by 6 bases and the J gene end by 0 bases; junction bases not matched to a gene: 9. Written as DNA, the CDR3 is TGTGCCAGTAGCACGGACAGGGAATATACTAACTATGGCTACACCTTC. It specifies CASSTDREYTNYGYTF.

The chain is built from TRBV5-1 and TRBJ2-5, with 7 bases that match TRBD1. This CDR3 spans 15 amino acids. V dropped 2 bases and J dropped 4; count of bases not matched to a gene: 8. CDR1 and CDR2 from the germline V gene are SGHRS and YFSETQ. The CDR3 nucleotides are TGCGCCAGCAGCTTCCAGCCAGGGGGTGTAGAGACCCAGTACTTC. Encoded protein: CASSFQPGGVETQYF.

The chain uses TRBV9 and TRBJ2-3; TRBD1 aligns across 9 bases. The CDR3 runs to 16 residues. Germline CDR1 reads SGDLS; CDR2 reads YYNGEE. With V trimmed by 1 base and J by 6 bases, 9 bases remained unmatched. The CDR3 DNA reads TGTGCCAGCAGCGTATCCGGGACAGGGTTAAGTGATACGCAGTATTTT. Its protein product is CASSVSGTGLSDTQYF.

The CDR3 region has the DNA TGTGCCGTTTCACAGGGGGCGGATGAGCAGTTCTTC. Translation: CAVSQGADEQFF. V and J are TRBV10-3 and TRBJ2-1; 9 bases fit TRBD1. After removal of 11 bases from V and 8 bases from J, the junction contained 7 bases not matched to a gene. The CDR3 sequence is 12 residues long. Germline values: CDR1 ENHRY, CDR2 SYGVKD.

This chain uses TRBV5-1 with TRBJ2-7, with 10 bases fitting TRBD2. V shed 4 bases and J 2 bases; nucleotides not matched to a gene: 12. The germline V gene encodes CDR1 SGHRS and CDR2 YFSETQ. This CDR3 comprises 17 residues. This CDR3 is CASSRGDVAGGAYEQYF. CDR3 nucleotides: TGCGCCAGCAGCCGAGGGGACGTAGCGGGAGGTGCCTACGAGCAGTACTTC.

The chain recombines TRBV3-1 (or the pseudogene TRBV3-2) with TRBJ1-6; perhaps TRBD1 as D (6 bases). Trimming cost V 2 bases and J 7 bases, with 12 bases left between them. The CDR3 is 15 amino acids. Per germline, CDR1 LGHDT and CDR2 YNNKEL (reference sequence). The CDR3 loop is CASSQRGGTNSPLHF. The CDR3 region has the DNA TGTGCCAGCAGCCAAAGAGGGGGAACGAATTCACCCCTCCACTTT.

This clone was seen ten or more times. This chain joins TRBV27 and TRBJ2-1; 7 bases fit TRBD1. CDR1 is MNHEY, CDR2 SMNVEV, per germline (reference sequence). The V gene end was trimmed by 5 bases and the J gene end by 3 bases; junction bases not matched to a gene: 7. The CDR3 loop spans 15 amino acids. CDR3 protein: CASSPGDRLYNEQFF. The CDR3 nucleotides read TGTGCCAGCAGTCCAGGGGACAGACTCTACAATGAGCAGTTCTTC.

The chain recombines TRBV4-2 with TRBJ2-2; 7 bases are a match to TRBD2. The germline CDR1 and CDR2 sequences are LGHNA and YNFKEQ. This CDR3 spans 17 amino acids. V gave up 0 bases and J gave up 0 bases; unmatched junction bases: 4. The CDR3 DNA reads TGTGCCAGCAGCCAAGATTGGCTAGCGGCGAACACCGGGGAGCTGTTTTTT. Protein: CASSQDWLAANTGELFF.

This chain links TRBV27 with TRBJ2-7; 10 bases fit TRBD2. The trim removed 9 bases at V and 7 bases at J, leaving 18 bases unmatched. Germline V lookup: CDR1 MNHEY, CDR2 SMNVEV (reference sequence). CDR3 length: 16 amino acids. For the CDR3, the DNA is TGTGCCAGTTCCCGCGGGGCTAGCGGGAGTCTGGGGGAGCAGTACTTC. Protein: CASSRGASGSLGEQYF.

This clone was detected a few times. The CDR3 DNA sequence: TGTGCCTCGGAACAGGGGGCTGGTCAGCCCCAGCATTTT. It codes for CASEQGAGQPQHF. V and J are TRBV28 and TRBJ1-5; 9 bases map to TRBD1. Germline V gene lookup returns CDR1 MDHEN and CDR2 SYDVKM. Trimming took 11 bases from V and 6 from J; bases not matched to a gene: 8. This CDR3 region has 13 residues.

The CDR3 protein is CASNDGTAGTEAFF. CDR3 DNA: TGCGCCAGCAACGACGGGACAGCGGGCACTGAAGCTTTCTTT. The chain combines TRBV5-1 with TRBJ1-1; 7 nucleotides align to TRBD1. Germline V gene lookup returns CDR1 SGHRS and CDR2 YFSETQ. There are 14 residues in the CDR3. With 6 bases clipped from V and 4 bases from J, the junction kept 9 bases outside the gene matches.

Points on this clone: At one boundary the junction diverges from the germline segment, which might be a read error. This chain uses TRBV6-1 with TRBJ1-3; D may be TRBD1 (6 bases). The CDR3 runs 15 residues. Germline CDR1 MNHNS, CDR2 SASEGT. The CDR3 sequence: CASSEQGGTGNTIYF. The CDR3 coding sequence is TGTGCCAGTAGTGAACAGGGAGGCACCGGAAACACCATATATTTT.

A few counts support this clone. The chain combines TRBV5-4 with TRBJ2-4; 7 bases are shared with TRBD1. CDR1 and CDR2 from the germline V gene are SGHNT and YYREEE (reference sequence). V shed 1 base and J 9 bases; nucleotides not matched to a gene: 4. The CDR3 has 13 residues. The chain's CDR3 is CASSLQGDPIQYF. The CDR3 bases are TGTGCCAGCAGCTTGCAGGGGGACCCCATTCAGTACTTC.

This rearrangement joins TRBV12-5 to TRBJ2-3; TRBD2 matches at 8 bases. Germline V gives CDR1 LGHNT, CDR2 FRNRAP. The CDR3 is made up of 16 amino acids. V shed 3 bases, J shed 2 bases, and the junction held 7 bases outside the gene matches. The CDR3 nucleotides are TGTGCTAGTGGTTTAGGAAGCGGGAGTAACACAGATACGCAGTATTTT. Translation: CASGLGSGSNTDTQYF.

This CDR3 reads CASSQVEDQDSPLHF. The CDR3 DNA reads as TGCGCCAGCAGCCAAGTGGAGGACCAAGATTCACCCCTCCACTTT. The rearrangement joins TRBV4-1 to TRBJ1-6; no definite D call. The V gene lost 1 base and the J gene lost 8 bases, with 12 bases spanning the gap. Germline CDR1 MGHRA, CDR2 YSYEKL. The CDR3 extends over 15 amino acids.

The chain combines TRBV5-6 with TRBJ2-3; 9 bases are a match to TRBD2. The germline gives CDR1 SGHDT, CDR2 YYEEEE. With V trimmed by 3 bases and J by 0 bases, 5 bases remained unmatched. CDR3 length equals 16 residues. CDR3 sequence reads: CASSSTSGTSTDTQYF. The DNA of the CDR3 is TGTGCCAGCAGCTCGACTAGCGGAACGAGCACAGATACGCAGTATTTT.

The rearrangement uses TRBV9 and TRBJ2-1; D ambiguous. The CDR3 consists of 17 residues. Trimming shortened V by 4 bases and J by 7 bases, and 24 bases separated the two germline ends. The germline gives CDR1 SGDLS, CDR2 YYNGEE. This CDR3 is CASSIGSTPTSRNEQFF. The DNA for the CDR3 is TGTGCCAGCAGCATCGGGTCCACCCCAACGTCTCGGAATGAGCAGTTCTTC.

This chain connects TRBV28 to TRBJ2-6; 8 bases fit TRBD1. V lost 4 bases to trimming and J lost 11 bases; unmatched junction nucleotides: 13. CDR3 length: 16 amino acids. Germline V gene lookup returns CDR1 MDHEN and CDR2 SYDVKM. The CDR3 DNA reads TGTGCCAGCAGTTCAACAGGACAGGGCGTTCGGCACGTCCTGACTTTC. It is translated as CASSSTGQGVRHVLTF. Variable domain in full (rest from reference TRBV28 and TRBJ2-6): DVKVTQSSRYLVKRTGEKVFLECVQDMDHENMFWYRQDPGLGLRLIYFSYDVKMKEKGDIPEGYSVSREKKERFSLILESASTNQTSMYLCASSSTGQGVRHVLTFGAGSRLTVL.